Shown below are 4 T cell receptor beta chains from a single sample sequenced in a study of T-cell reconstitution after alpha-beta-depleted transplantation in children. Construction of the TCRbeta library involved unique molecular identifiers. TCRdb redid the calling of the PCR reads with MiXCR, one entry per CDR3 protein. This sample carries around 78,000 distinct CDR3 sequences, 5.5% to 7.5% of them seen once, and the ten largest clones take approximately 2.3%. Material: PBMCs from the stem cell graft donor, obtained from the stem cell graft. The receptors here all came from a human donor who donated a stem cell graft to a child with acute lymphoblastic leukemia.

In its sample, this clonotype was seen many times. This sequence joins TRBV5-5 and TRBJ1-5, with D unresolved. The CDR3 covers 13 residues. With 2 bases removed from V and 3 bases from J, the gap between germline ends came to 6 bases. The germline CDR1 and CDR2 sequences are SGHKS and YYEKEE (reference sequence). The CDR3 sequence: CASSFIPNQPQHF. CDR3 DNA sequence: TGTGCCAGCAGCTTTATCCCCAATCAGCCCCAGCATTTT.

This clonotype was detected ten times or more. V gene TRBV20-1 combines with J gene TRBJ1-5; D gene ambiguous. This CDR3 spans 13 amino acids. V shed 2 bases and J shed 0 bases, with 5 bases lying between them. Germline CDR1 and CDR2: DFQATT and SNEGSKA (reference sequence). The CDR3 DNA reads TGCAGTGCTAGATCCATTAGCAATCAGCCCCAGCATTTT. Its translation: CSARSISNQPQHF.

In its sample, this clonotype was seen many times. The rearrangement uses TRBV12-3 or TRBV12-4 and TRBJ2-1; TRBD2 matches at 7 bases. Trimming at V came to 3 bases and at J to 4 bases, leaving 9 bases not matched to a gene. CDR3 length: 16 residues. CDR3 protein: CASSFARGGSYNEQFF. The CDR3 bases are TGTGCCAGCAGTTTTGCCCGGGGCGGGAGTTACAATGAGCAGTTCTTC.

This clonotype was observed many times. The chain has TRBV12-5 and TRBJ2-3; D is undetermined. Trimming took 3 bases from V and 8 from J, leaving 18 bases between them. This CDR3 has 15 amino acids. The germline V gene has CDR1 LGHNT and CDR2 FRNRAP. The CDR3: CASGFYYPLPPTQYF. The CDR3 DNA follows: TGTGCTAGTGGTTTTTACTATCCTCTCCCCCCTACGCAGTATTTT.